This entry is about one T cell receptor (beta chain). Its target is not known. This sample is part of a study of identical twins. General study findings and limits: Surplus twin overlap in beta out-of-frame sequences was less pronounced.

MiXCR was run by TCRdb on the 5' RACE reads, yielding one entry per CDR3 protein. The sample includes hundreds of thousands of distinct CDR3 sequences, about a fifth of them seen just once. This CDR3 spans 16 amino acids. Germline trimming cut 1 base from V and 4 bases from J; bases unmatched to any gene: 9. Germline V gene sequence: CDR1 MGHRA, CDR2 YSYEKL. These data were also reused for a study on yellow fever vaccine responses in identical twins.

The clonotype comes from a woman between 18 and 29 years old in good health. What was sequenced was CD4+ T cells sorted from blood. J is TRBJ1-2 and V is TRBV4-1, with 7 bases matching TRBD1. As DNA, the CDR3 is TGCGCCAGCAGCCAAGCCCCAAGGGGGCACAGCTATGGCTACACCTTC. This translates into CASSQAPRGHSYGYTF.